The entry below describes one T cell receptor (beta chain). RNA in amounts of roughly 0.5 to 1 ug was reverse transcribed with random hexamers. TCRdb redid the calling of the immunoSEQ multiplex PCR reads with MiXCR, one entry per CDR3 protein. The table shows about 150,000 distinct CDR3 sequences, with around 95% occurring only once. Trimming cost V 5 bases and J 2 bases, with 19 bases left between them. The CDR3 runs 16 residues. Germline CDR1 reads MDHEN; CDR2 reads SYDVKM. This specimen belongs to a study of CD8 T cells in Susac syndrome. The sequence derives from a human donor with Susac syndrome. The specimen was CD8+ T cells from PBMCs. The chain recombines TRBV28 with TRBJ2-7; possibly TRBD2 for D (6 bases). CDR3 coding DNA: TGTGCCAGCAGTGATCCGGGAGCTTCAAGCCCCTACGAGCAGTACTTC. Protein: CASSDPGASSPYEQYF.